The 24 T cell receptor beta chains below all came from one sample that was sequenced in a study of T cells in Graves' hyperthyroidism and ophthalmopathy. Amplification of TCR beta CDR3 regions used RNA as the template. The study used the HTBI primer set for a first-round RT-PCR of the TCR CDR3. TCRdb re-called the multiplex PCR reads through MiXCR, storing one row per CDR3 protein. The sample lists approximately 480,000 distinct CDR3 sequences, less than 25% occurring once. Material for sequencing was blood. The receptors originated from a man aged 18 to 29 with Graves' hyperthyroidism.

This clonotype was seen at least ten times. CDR3 sequence reads: CASSGSGGMEETQYF. In DNA, the CDR3 is TGTGCCAGCAGTGGATCAGGGGGCATGGAGGAGACCCAGTACTTC. The rearrangement links TRBV12-3 or TRBV12-4 to TRBJ2-5, with TRBD1 matching 8 bases. CDR3 length: 15 residues. J was trimmed by 5 bases and V by 5 bases; bases with no gene match: 10.

This clonotype showed up just once. The genes are TRBV4-1 and TRBJ1-5; TRBD1 agrees at 7 bases. V lost 1 base to trimming and J lost 4 bases; unmatched junction nucleotides: 10. This CDR3 comprises 17 residues. CDR1 and CDR2 (germline): MGHRA, YSYEKL. The CDR3 region has the DNA TGCGCCAGCAGCCAAGGTACGATGACAGGGAGGAATCAGCCCCAGCATTTT. The encoded protein is CASSQGTMTGRNQPQHF.

This clonotype came up a few times. This chain connects TRBV29-1 to TRBJ1-1; 7 nucleotides line up with TRBD1. CDR1 is SQVTM and CDR2 is ANQGSEA in the germline V gene. V was clipped by 7 bases and J by 0 bases; unmatched bases: 17. CDR3 length: 17 amino acids. CDR3: CSAGGDSNPFMNTEAFF. CDR3 nucleotide sequence: TGCAGCGCCGGGGGGGACAGCAACCCGTTCATGAACACTGAAGCTTTCTTT.

This clonotype came up a few times. This sequence joins TRBV18 and TRBJ2-5; unclear D gene. Trimming cost V 3 bases and J 2 bases, with 10 bases left between them. The CDR3 is made up of 14 amino acids. Germline CDR1 and CDR2: KGHSH and LQKENI. CDR3 amino acids: CASSPSATQETQYF. Here the CDR3 DNA reads TGTGCCAGCTCACCGTCCGCGACTCAAGAGACCCAGTACTTC.

This chain joins TRBV28 and TRBJ2-5; the match to TRBD2 covers 12 bases. V was pared by 6 bases and J by 1 base, with 6 bases of the junction left unmatched. Per the germline V gene, CDR1 is MDHEN and CDR2 is SYDVKM. The CDR3 runs to 16 residues. CDR3 coding DNA: TGTGCCAGCAGCTCGCCTAGCGGGGGGGCCCAAGAGACCCAGTACTTC. Translating gives CASSSPSGGAQETQYF.

Worth noting for this clonotype: A much more abundant neighbour one base away suggests this may be a read error. The chain carries TRBV12-3 or TRBV12-4 and TRBJ1-2, with a weak D call TRBD1 (5 bases). The CDR3 sequence is 13 residues long. The CDR3 spells CASMPGVNYGYAF. DNA of the CDR3: TGTGCCAGCATGCCGGGGGTTAACTATGGCTACGCCTTC.

This clonotype was counted ten times or more. The V call is TRBV28, the J call TRBJ2-5; D possibly corresponds to TRBD2 (6 bases). Germline V gives CDR1 MDHEN, CDR2 SYDVKM. The CDR3 covers 12 residues. V lost 9 bases and J 5 bases, leaving 13 bases between the germline ends. For the CDR3, the DNA is TGTGCCAGTGGGGACTTACTTGAGACCCAGTACTTC. It codes for CASGDLLETQYF.

In regard to this clonotype: Just one base apart from a much larger clone, this may be a read error. The chain is built from TRBV11-2 and TRBJ2-5; 14 bases map to TRBD2. CDR3 length: 19 amino acids. Per germline, CDR1 SGHAT and CDR2 FQNNGV. The ends lost 7 bases at V and 5 bases at J; junction bases unmatched: 18. This CDR3 reads CASNLPPVTSGGARETQYF. The CDR3 DNA follows: TGTGCCAGCAACCTCCCTCCCGTGACTAGCGGGGGGGCCCGGGAGACCCAGTACTTC.

The CDR3: CASRTARANVLTF. CDR3 DNA: TGTGCCAGCAGAACAGCTAGGGCCAACGTCCTGACTTTC. The chain links TRBV12-3 or TRBV12-4 to TRBJ2-6; D not certain. CDR3 length: 13 amino acids. V dropped 6 bases and J dropped 5 bases, with 8 bases sitting between them.

V gene TRBV18 combines with J gene TRBJ1-5, with D maybe TRBD1 (5 bases). The CDR3 extends over 13 amino acids. Deletions cut 3 bases from V and 6 bases from J, with 9 bases between. Per the germline V gene, CDR1 is KGHSH and CDR2 is LQKENI. CDR3 DNA sequence: TGTGCCAGCTCACCGGGGCAGTTTCAGCCCCAGCATTTT. Translating gives CASSPGQFQPQHF.

This clonotype has at least ten counts. The J gene is TRBJ2-7, the V gene TRBV29-1, with D unclear. The CDR3 length is 12 residues. Trimming stripped 7 bases from V and 0 bases from J, with 10 bases between. Germline loops: CDR1 SQVTM, CDR2 ANQGSEA. For the CDR3, the DNA is TGCAGCGGAAAGGGCATCTCCTACGAGCAGTACTTC. It specifies CSGKGISYEQYF.

This clonotype showed up many times. CDR3 DNA sequence: TGTGCCAGCAGCTTAGGGGGGGCTAGGGTGGAGACCCAGTACTTC. This gives the protein CASSLGGARVETQYF. The genes are TRBV11-2 and TRBJ2-5; D possibly uses TRBD1 or TRBD2 (6 bases each). The CDR3 has 15 amino acids. The V gene lost 1 base and the J gene lost 5 bases, with 14 bases spanning the gap. The V gene's germline CDR1 is SGHAT and CDR2 FQNNGV.

This clonotype was counted ten times or more. The rearrangement uses TRBV9 and TRBJ2-2; 8 bases map to TRBD2. Germline V gives CDR1 SGDLS, CDR2 YYNGEE. The CDR3 spans 16 residues. V dropped 4 bases and J dropped 5; count of bases not matched to a gene: 10. CDR3 coding DNA: TGTGCCAGCAGCCCGTCGGTAGCGGGGTATACCGGGGAGCTGTTTTTT. Protein product: CASSPSVAGYTGELFF. Full variable domain (outside the CDR3, taken from reference TRBV9 and TRBJ2-2): DSGVTQTPKHLITATGQRVTLRCSPRSGDLSVYWYQQSLDQGLQFLIQYYNGEERAKGNILERFSAQQFPDLHSELNLSSLELGDSALYFCASSPSVAGYTGELFFGEGSRLTVL.

This chain uses TRBV18 with TRBJ1-5, with TRBD1 as a possible D gene (5 bases). Trimming took off 6 bases at V and 6 bases at J, with 9 bases between the two ends. CDR1 KGHSH and CDR2 LQKENI come from the germline V gene. The CDR3 contains 12 residues. CDR3 residues: CASSGETQPQHF. CDR3 nucleotides: TGTGCCAGCTCGGGGGAGACTCAGCCCCAGCATTTT.

In this sample, this clonotype turned up many times. The rearrangement joins TRBV12-3 or TRBV12-4 to TRBJ2-5, with 8 bases aligning to TRBD1. With V trimmed by 5 bases and J by 5 bases, 13 bases remained unmatched. The CDR3 has 16 amino acids. CDR3 DNA: TGTGCCAGCAGTCTAGGACAGGGTGGTATCGGGGAGACCCAGTACTTC. This translates into CASSLGQGGIGETQYF.

At least ten counts were recorded for this clonotype. The V call is TRBV10-3, the J call TRBJ2-7; 7 bases line up with TRBD1. J gave up 5 bases and V 5 bases, and 6 bases lay outside the gene matches. Per the germline V gene, CDR1 is ENHRY and CDR2 is SYGVKD. The CDR3 has 13 residues. CDR3 residues: CAISPSDRDEQYF. The CDR3 region has the DNA TGTGCCATCAGTCCGTCAGACAGGGACGAGCAGTACTTC.

This clonotype was found many times. The rearrangement joins TRBV3-1 to TRBJ2-5; 7 bases map to TRBD1. The CDR3 runs 14 residues. CDR1 and CDR2 from the germline V gene are LGHDT and YNNKEL (reference sequence). V lost 6 bases and J lost 5; bases outside the gene matches: 9. The CDR3 sequence: CASRGTAPRETQYF. DNA for the CDR3: TGTGCCAGCAGGGGGACAGCCCCTCGGGAGACCCAGTACTTC.

This clonotype was seen at least ten times. The chain links TRBV6-5 to TRBJ2-5; TRBD2 agrees at 8 bases. Per the germline V gene, CDR1 is MNHEY and CDR2 is SVGAGI. V was clipped by 0 bases and J by 4 bases; unmatched bases: 7. This CDR3 has 16 amino acids. The CDR3 reads CASSYSGLGIRETQYF. In DNA, the CDR3 is TGTGCCAGCAGTTACTCGGGACTAGGGATCCGAGAGACCCAGTACTTC.

V usage is TRBV6-1 and J usage is TRBJ1-2; no reliable D call. Trimming pared 4 bases from V and 0 bases from J, leaving 15 bases between. The germline gives CDR1 MNHNS, CDR2 SASEGT. The CDR3 consists of 16 residues. In DNA, the CDR3 is TGTGCCAGCAGTGCTCCCAATGGTAACCCTAACTATGGCTACACCTTC. Its translation: CASSAPNGNPNYGYTF.

The sample holds a few counts of this clonotype. The V call is TRBV7-8, the J call TRBJ2-3, with no clear D. Germline V gene sequence: CDR1 SGHVS, CDR2 FQNEAQ. The germline V and J ends were trimmed by 0 bases and 2 bases, with 15 bases remaining between them. The CDR3 is made up of 17 amino acids. CDR3 sequence reads: CASSLAPLGKATDTQYF. DNA for the CDR3: TGTGCCAGCAGCTTAGCCCCCCTAGGCAAGGCCACAGATACGCAGTATTTT.

The V gene is TRBV6-1, the J gene TRBJ2-7; D gene unclear. Germline V gene sequence: CDR1 MNHNS, CDR2 SASEGT. The V end was cut by 7 bases, the J end by 0 bases, with 13 bases between. This CDR3 is built from 14 residues. In nucleotides, the CDR3 is TGTGCCAGCATAAAGAGCGCTTTCTCCTACGAGCAGTACTTC. Encoded protein: CASIKSAFSYEQYF.

This clonotype was counted ten times or more. This chain joins TRBV9 and TRBJ2-7; 8 nucleotides agree with TRBD2. The CDR3 is 15 amino acids. Per the germline V gene, CDR1 is SGDLS and CDR2 is YYNGEE. Trimming at V came to 0 bases and at J to 3 bases, leaving 5 bases not matched to a gene. In DNA form, the CDR3 reads TGTGCCAGCAGCGTAGGGAGCGGGGGTTTCTACGAGCAGTACTTC. It codes for CASSVGSGGFYEQYF.

This rearrangement joins TRBV6-5 to TRBJ1-6, with D possibly matching TRBD1 (5 bases). This CDR3 is 15 amino acids long. V was cut by 0 bases and J by 9 bases, with 12 bases left in between. Looked up from germline, CDR1 is MNHEY and CDR2 is SVGAGI. The CDR3 DNA reads TGTGCCAGCAGTTACTCGCGGGGGTCCGGTTCACCCCTCCACTTT. Its translation is CASSYSRGSGSPLHF.

This clonotype was found many times. This chain uses TRBV6-1 with TRBJ2-2; D possibly corresponds to TRBD2 (7 bases). The CDR3 spans 15 residues. V lost 2 bases, J lost 7 bases, and 14 bases lay in between. Per the germline V gene, CDR1 is MNHNS and CDR2 is SASEGT. CDR3 loop: CASSEWRGGGGELFF. The DNA of the CDR3 is TGTGCCAGCAGTGAATGGAGGGGGGGTGGCGGGGAGCTGTTTTTT.